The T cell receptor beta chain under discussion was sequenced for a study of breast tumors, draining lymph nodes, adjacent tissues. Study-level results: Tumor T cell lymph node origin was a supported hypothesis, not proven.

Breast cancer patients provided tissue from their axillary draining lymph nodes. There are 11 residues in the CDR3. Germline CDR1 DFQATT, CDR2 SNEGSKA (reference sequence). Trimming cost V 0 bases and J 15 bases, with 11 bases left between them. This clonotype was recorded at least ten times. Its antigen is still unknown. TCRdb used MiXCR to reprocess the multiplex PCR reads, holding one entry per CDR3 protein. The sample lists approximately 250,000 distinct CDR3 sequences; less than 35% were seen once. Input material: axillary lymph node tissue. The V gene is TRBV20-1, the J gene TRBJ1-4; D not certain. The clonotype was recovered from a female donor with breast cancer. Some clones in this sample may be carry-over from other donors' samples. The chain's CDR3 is CSARDESEVFF. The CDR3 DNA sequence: TGCAGTGCTAGAGATGAGTCGGAGGTGTTTTTT.